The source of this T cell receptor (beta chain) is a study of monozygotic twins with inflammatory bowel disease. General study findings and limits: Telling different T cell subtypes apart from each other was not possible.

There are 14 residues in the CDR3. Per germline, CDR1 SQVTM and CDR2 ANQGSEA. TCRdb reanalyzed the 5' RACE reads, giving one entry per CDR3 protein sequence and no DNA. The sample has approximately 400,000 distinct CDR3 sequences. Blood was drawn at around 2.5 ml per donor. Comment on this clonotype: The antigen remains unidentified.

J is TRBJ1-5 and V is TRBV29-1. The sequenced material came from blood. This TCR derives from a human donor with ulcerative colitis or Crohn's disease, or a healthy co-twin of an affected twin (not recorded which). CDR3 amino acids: CSVRTGYSNQPQHF.